Reported below is one T cell receptor (beta chain). What it recognizes is unknown. The CDR3 totals 14 residues. V trimming: 5 bases; J trimming: 11 bases; junction bases outside the gene matches: 14. The data stem from a study of blood T cells in healthy people across ages. Per individual sample, total RNA of at least 5.5 micrograms was extracted. Findings of the study overall: In these data, TCR beta diversity tracked strongly with naive T cell percentage. Long-lived donors exceeded aged donors in naive CD4+ cells and diversity. Nothing was known about donor CMV status, and this possibly confounded expanded clonotype changes.

It was with a sample-barcoded 5' primer and a J-beta primer mix that a second PCR of about 6 to 11 cycles was run. TCRdb itself ran the 5' RACE reads through MiXCR, one entry per CDR3 protein. The table has some 1.8 million distinct CDR3 sequences, about two fifths seen once. Sequencing input: blood. The clonotype was recovered from a human donor in good health. The genes are TRBV12-3 or TRBV12-4 and TRBJ1-1, with 7 positions matching TRBD1. CDR3 residues: CASSPNRQGRSAFF. CDR3 coding DNA: TGTGCCAGCAGTCCGAATCGACAGGGAAGGAGCGCTTTCTTT.